Included here is one T cell receptor beta chain sequence, with context. Its specificity is not known. The CDR3 totals 13 residues. In germline, CDR1 is SNHLY, CDR2 FYNNEI. Trimming stripped 0 bases from V and 13 bases from J, with 12 bases between. This record belongs to a study of blood T cells in healthy people across ages. Findings and limits, study-wide: Expanded clonotype changes were possibly confounded by unknown donor CMV status. Comparison with aged donors showed that long-lived donors had more naive CD4+ cells and higher diversity.

Primers used in a second PCR of roughly 6 to 12 cycles were a sample-barcoded 5' primer and a J-beta primer mix. Per sample, CDR3-containing paired-end reads numbered at least 2.5 million. TCRdb re-called the 5' RACE reads with MiXCR, one entry per CDR3 protein. The table lists 850,000 to 1,000,000 distinct CDR3 sequences, roughly 51% of them singletons. This chain joins TRBV2 and TRBJ1-4, with D hard to call. The clonotype was recovered from a woman in her sixties or seventies in good health. The specimen sequenced was blood. The CDR3: CASSEALNQRLFF. The CDR3 DNA is TGTGCCAGCAGTGAAGCGCTTAACCAGAGACTGTTTTTT.